This paragraph covers one T cell receptor (beta chain) sequence. This CDR3 contains 13 residues. Germline V lookup: CDR1 SGHTA, CDR2 FQGNSA. V lost 1 base and J lost 4, with 5 bases in between. The sample comes from a study of neurological immune-mediated disorders. The method for making cDNA was 5'RACE, and it used 10-nucleotide random UMIs. TCRdb re-analysed the 5' RACE reads in MiXCR, keeping a single row per CDR3 protein. In the table there are approximately 30,000 distinct CDR3 sequences, about 15% of which are singletons. The sequence was collected from a man in his 70s in good health. The sample comprised PBMCs. The gene calls are TRBV7-2 and TRBJ1-3; no firm D call. CDR3 in amino acids: CASSLGGGNTIYF. The DNA of the CDR3 is TGTGCCAGCAGCTTAGGCGGAGGAAACACCATATATTTT.